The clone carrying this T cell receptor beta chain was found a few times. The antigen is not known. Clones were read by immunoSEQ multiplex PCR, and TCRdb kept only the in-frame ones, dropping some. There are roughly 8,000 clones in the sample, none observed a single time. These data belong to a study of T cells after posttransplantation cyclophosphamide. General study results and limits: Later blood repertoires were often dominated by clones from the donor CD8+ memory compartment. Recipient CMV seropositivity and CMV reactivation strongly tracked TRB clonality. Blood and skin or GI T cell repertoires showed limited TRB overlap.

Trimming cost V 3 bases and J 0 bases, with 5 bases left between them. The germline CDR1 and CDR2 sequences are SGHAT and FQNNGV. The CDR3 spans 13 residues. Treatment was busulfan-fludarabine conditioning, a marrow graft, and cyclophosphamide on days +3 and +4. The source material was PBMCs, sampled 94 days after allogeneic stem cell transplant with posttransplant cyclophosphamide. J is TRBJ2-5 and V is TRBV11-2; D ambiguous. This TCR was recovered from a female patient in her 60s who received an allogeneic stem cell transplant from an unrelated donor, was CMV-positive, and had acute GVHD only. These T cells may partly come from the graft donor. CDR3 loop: CASSFPYQETQYF. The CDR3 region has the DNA TGTGCCAGCAGCTTCCCGTACCAAGAGACCCAGTACTTC.